Presented here are 30 T cell receptor beta chains from one specimen sequenced in a study of blood T cells in healthy people across ages. For the second PCR, which ran for 7 to 11 cycles, a sample-barcoded 5' primer and a J-beta primer mix were used. TCRdb passed the 5' RACE reads through MiXCR, listing each CDR3 protein once. Among over a million distinct CDR3 sequences, approximately 59% were seen once, and the ten largest hold about 6.3%. The sample comprised blood. The receptors were sampled from a man between 18 and 35 years old in good health.

DNA of the CDR3: TGTGCCAGCAGTGGCTTTGGCTATGGCTACACCTTC. Translating gives CASSGFGYGYTF. The chain carries TRBV28 and TRBJ1-2; D is unclear. V was clipped by 5 bases and J by 4 bases, with 8 bases between them. This CDR3 is built from 12 residues. Germline CDR1 and CDR2: MDHEN and SYDVKM.

The chain couples TRBV28 to TRBJ2-5; no firm D call. CDR1 is MDHEN, CDR2 SYDVKM, per germline. CDR3 length equals 14 residues. Trimming shortened V by 2 bases and J by 1 base, and 8 bases separated the two germline ends. The CDR3 loop is CASSLTQAQETQYF. Written as DNA, the CDR3 is TGTGCCAGCAGTTTAACGCAGGCCCAAGAGACCCAGTACTTC.

This clonotype was found a few times. The V call is TRBV2, the J call TRBJ2-3, with D tentatively TRBD2 (6 bases). Deletions cut 6 bases from V and 1 base from J, with 14 bases between. Germline V gene lookup returns CDR1 SNHLY and CDR2 FYNNEI. CDR3 length equals 15 residues. The CDR3 spells CASRHSSGGTDTQYF. The CDR3 bases are TGTGCCAGCAGGCACAGCTCGGGGGGCACAGATACGCAGTATTTT.

This sequence joins TRBV28 and TRBJ1-5; D is unresolved. The CDR3 loop spans 14 amino acids. Trimming removed 5 bases at V and 4 bases at J, with 12 bases between. Looked up from germline, CDR1 is MDHEN and CDR2 is SYDVKM. CDR3 region: CASSRTAQNQPQHF. CDR3 coding DNA: TGTGCCAGCAGTCGGACTGCCCAGAATCAGCCCCAGCATTTT.

DNA of the CDR3: TGCAGTGCTAGAGATCGGCAGGAAAGGCGAGTCTACGAGCAGTACTTC. Its protein is CSARDRQERRVYEQYF. V gene TRBV20-1 combines with J gene TRBJ2-7; D is unclear. Germline CDR1 and CDR2: DFQATT and SNEGSKA (reference sequence). V was clipped by 0 bases and J by 3 bases, with 18 bases between them. This CDR3 contains 16 residues.

This chain uses TRBV6-1 with TRBJ2-7; 14 nucleotides align to TRBD2. V lost 6 bases and J lost 1; bases outside the gene matches: 23. This CDR3 has 22 amino acids. Germline V lookup: CDR1 MNHNS, CDR2 SASEGT. The CDR3 region has the DNA TGTGCCAGCAGGCACGACGGATTACCCGGGACTAGCGGGGGTCATGGGTCCTACGAGCAGTACTTC. Protein sequence: CASRHDGLPGTSGGHGSYEQYF.

This clonotype has just a few counts. The CDR3 coding sequence is TGTGCCAGCAGCTCTCAGGGGGTCTCTGGGGCCAACGTCCTGACTTTC. Its protein product is CASSSQGVSGANVLTF. The chain employs TRBV7-2 and TRBJ2-6; TRBD1 aligns across 7 bases. The CDR3 runs to 16 residues. CDR1 SGHTA and CDR2 FQGNSA come from the germline V gene. Losses at the gene ends were 4 bases for V and 0 bases for J; bases not matched to a gene: 3.

The gene calls are TRBV5-1 and TRBJ2-5; D uncertain. CDR3 length: 15 residues. Per germline, CDR1 SGHRS and CDR2 YFSETQ. V gave up 0 bases and J gave up 5 bases, with 14 bases separating them. The CDR3 sequence is CASSLGVGTRETQYF. CDR3 DNA sequence: TGCGCCAGCAGCTTGGGGGTCGGTACACGGGAGACCCAGTACTTC.

This rearrangement joins TRBV6-2 or TRBV6-3 to TRBJ1-1; 7 bases are shared with TRBD1. Trimming took 11 bases from V and 4 from J; bases not matched to a gene: 10. This CDR3 is 13 amino acids long. Germline loops: CDR1 MNHEY, CDR2 SVGEGT. The CDR3 here is CAGRQGVGTEAFF. CDR3 in DNA: TGTGCCGGCCGACAGGGAGTGGGCACTGAAGCTTTCTTT.

The chain uses TRBV6-5 and TRBJ1-1, with D perhaps matching TRBD1 (5 bases). The CDR3 has 13 amino acids. Germline values: CDR1 MNHEY, CDR2 SVGAGI. V lost 2 bases, J lost 6 bases, and 10 bases lay in between. The CDR3 nucleotides read TGTGCCAGCAGTTACGAGGTGGGGGCTGAAGCTTTCTTT. It encodes CASSYEVGAEAFF.

The rearrangement joins TRBV4-2 to TRBJ2-1; D call uncertain. The CDR3 has 13 amino acids. Trimming took off 0 bases at V and 6 bases at J, with 6 bases between the two ends. CDR1 and CDR2 from the germline V gene are LGHNA and YNFKEQ. CDR3 in DNA: TGTGCCAGCAGCCAAGAGCAAAGCAATGAGCAGTTCTTC. Translated, it gives CASSQEQSNEQFF.

This clonotype was observed a few times. J is TRBJ2-7 and V is TRBV7-9, with 8 positions matching TRBD1. This CDR3 region has 17 residues. V dropped 5 bases and J dropped 6; count of bases not matched to a gene: 18. The germline gives CDR1 SEHNR, CDR2 FQNEAQ (reference sequence). DNA for the CDR3: TGTGCCAGCAGCCTAGATACCGGGACAGGAACAGCGGGCGAGCAGTACTTC. This encodes CASSLDTGTGTAGEQYF.

The chain has TRBV4-1 and TRBJ2-5; D not certain. Germline CDR1 and CDR2: MGHRA and YSYEKL. The CDR3 sequence is 13 residues long. V dropped 1 base and J dropped 5 bases, with 8 bases sitting between them. The CDR3 sequence: CASSQVISETQYF. The CDR3, as DNA: TGCGCCAGCAGCCAAGTGATTTCGGAGACCCAGTACTTC.

The chain has TRBV20-1 and TRBJ2-1, with no clear D. With 2 bases removed from V and 5 bases from J, the gap between germline ends came to 7 bases. Germline V lookup: CDR1 DFQATT, CDR2 SNEGSKA (reference sequence). The CDR3 contains 12 residues. CDR3 region: CSARRNDNEQFF. The CDR3 nucleotides are TGCAGTGCTAGAAGGAACGACAATGAGCAGTTCTTC.

The rearrangement links TRBV20-1 to TRBJ1-2; D gene unclear. The V gene's germline CDR1 is DFQATT and CDR2 SNEGSKA (reference sequence). V dropped 3 bases and J dropped 8 bases, with 7 bases sitting between them. The CDR3 has 10 residues. The CDR3 region has the DNA TGCAGTGCTAGCGGGTTGGGCTACACCTTC. Translation gives CSASGLGYTF.

This clonotype has a handful of counts. The rearrangement links TRBV5-1 to TRBJ1-2; D call uncertain. V gave up 4 bases and J gave up 4 bases, with 14 bases separating them. The CDR3 is 14 residues long. Germline CDR1 SGHRS, CDR2 YFSETQ. The CDR3 spells CASSPNPVSYGYTF. The CDR3 nucleotides are TGCGCCAGCAGCCCTAACCCCGTCTCCTATGGCTACACCTTC.

With regard to this clonotype: Just one base apart from a much larger clone, this may be a read error. This chain uses TRBV12-3 or TRBV12-4 with TRBJ2-3, with D maybe TRBD1 (5 bases). V was clipped by 4 bases and J by 8 bases, with 16 bases between them. The CDR3 is made up of 14 amino acids. Here the CDR3 reads CASSYGTGLGTQYF. CDR3 DNA: TGTGCCAGCAGTTACGGCACAGGATTAGGTACGCAGTATTTT.

Only a few counts were recorded for this clonotype. This rearrangement joins TRBV5-1 to TRBJ2-1; 8 nucleotides align to TRBD1. V lost 4 bases to trimming and J lost 6 bases; unmatched junction nucleotides: 9. Germline V CDR1 and CDR2: SGHRS, YFSETQ. CDR3 size: 15 residues. The CDR3: CASSPTGQVVNEQFF. In nucleotides, the CDR3 is TGCGCCAGCAGCCCGACGGGACAGGTCGTCAATGAGCAGTTCTTC.

V is TRBV27 and J is TRBJ2-1, with 8 bases identical to TRBD2. This CDR3 contains 15 residues. Germline V gene data show CDR1 as MNHEY and CDR2 as SMNVEV (reference sequence). V dropped 0 bases and J dropped 6; count of bases not matched to a gene: 4. This CDR3 reads CASSLSIGGANEQFF. DNA for the CDR3: TGTGCCAGCAGTTTATCGATCGGGGGGGCCAATGAGCAGTTCTTC.

This clonotype showed up just a few times. The chain uses TRBV29-1 and TRBJ1-1, with no clear D. Germline V gives CDR1 SQVTM, CDR2 ANQGSEA. The V end lost 7 bases, the J end lost 2 bases, and 14 bases lay between the germline ends. The CDR3 is 13 amino acids. Here the CDR3 reads CSAAVASNTEAFF. In DNA, the CDR3 is TGCAGCGCCGCCGTGGCCAGCAACACTGAAGCTTTCTTT.

The chain has TRBV4-1 and TRBJ1-1, with D maybe TRBD1 (6 bases). This CDR3 region has 15 residues. Per the germline V gene, CDR1 is MGHRA and CDR2 is YSYEKL. V gave up 4 bases and J gave up 5 bases, with 17 bases separating them. CDR3 sequence: CASSLSPGERTEAFF. DNA of the CDR3: TGCGCCAGCAGCCTTTCTCCAGGGGAACGTACTGAAGCTTTCTTT.

This clonotype has a handful of counts. The J gene is TRBJ1-6, the V gene TRBV4-1; D might be TRBD1 (5 bases). CDR3 length: 16 residues. Between the trimmed V and J ends, which lost 0 bases and 4 bases, there was a span of 10 bases. CDR1 and CDR2 from the germline V gene are MGHRA and YSYEKL. CDR3 nucleotide sequence: TGCGCCAGCAGCCAAGATCCGGGACGGTATAATTCACCCCTCCACTTT. Translation: CASSQDPGRYNSPLHF.

This clonotype occurred a few times. This chain links TRBV10-3 with TRBJ2-7, with 8 nucleotides matching TRBD2. The germline V gene has CDR1 ENHRY and CDR2 SYGVKD. Germline trimming cut 6 bases from V and 4 bases from J; bases unmatched to any gene: 8. This CDR3 is built from 14 residues. This CDR3 is CAIRREVQMYEQYF. DNA for the CDR3: TGTGCCATCAGGCGGGAGGTCCAAATGTACGAGCAGTACTTC.

The rearrangement joins TRBV12-3 or TRBV12-4 to TRBJ1-4; no firm D call. The CDR3 loop spans 13 amino acids. V lost 6 bases, J lost 8 bases, and 13 bases lay in between. CDR3 in DNA: TGTGCCAGCAGCACAAGGGTCGGCGAAAAACTGTTTTTT. The encoded protein is CASSTRVGEKLFF.

The chain employs TRBV5-1 and TRBJ1-2; the D gene is possibly TRBD1 (6 bases). This CDR3 comprises 12 residues. V was trimmed by 0 bases and J by 12 bases, leaving 12 bases between them. CDR1 and CDR2 (germline): SGHRS, YFSETQ. The DNA for the CDR3 is TGCGCCAGCAGCTTGGAGGGGGTTTGGAACACCTTC. Protein sequence: CASSLEGVWNTF. The variable domain in full, with the rest retrieved from reference TRBV5-1 and TRBJ1-2, is KAGVTQTPRYLIKTRGQQVTLSCSPISGHRSVSWYQQTPGQGLQFLFEYFSETQRNKGNFPGRFSGRQFSNSRSEMNVSTLELGDSALYLCASSLEGVWNTFGSGTRLTVV.

Ten or more counts support this clonotype. V is TRBV29-1 and J is TRBJ2-7; TRBD1 might be the D (6 bases). CDR3 length: 14 amino acids. CDR1 is SQVTM and CDR2 is ANQGSEA in the germline V gene. Deletions cut 3 bases from V and 0 bases from J, with 12 bases between. For the CDR3, the DNA is TGCAGCGTTGAGAGGGTAGGGGGCTCCTACGAGCAGTACTTC. Encoded protein: CSVERVGGSYEQYF.

This clonotype was seen a single time. The chain joins TRBV20-1 to TRBJ2-7; 7 bases map to TRBD2. TRBJ2-5 matches the DNA end more closely, so the J call is doubtful. This CDR3 has 17 amino acids. Germline loops: CDR1 DFQATT, CDR2 SNEGSKA (reference sequence). CDR3 in amino acids: CSARDSERVGGRETQYF. The CDR3 region has the DNA TGCAGTGCTAGAGATTCGGAACGAGTGGGGGGGAGGGAGACCCAGTACTTC.

This chain uses TRBV24-1 with TRBJ1-2; D unresolved. Germline V lookup: CDR1 KGHDR, CDR2 SFDVKD. The V and J ends lost 1 base and 4 bases respectively, with 9 bases between them. The CDR3 has 14 amino acids. DNA for the CDR3: TGTGCCACCAGTGATTTACGGCACCTCTATGGCTACACCTTC. Protein product: CATSDLRHLYGYTF.

The chain links TRBV6-2 or TRBV6-3 to TRBJ1-2; D is possibly TRBD1 (5 bases). The CDR3 covers 16 residues. The ends were cut back, 0 bases at V and 6 bases at J, with 17 bases in the middle. The germline gives CDR1 MNHEY, CDR2 SVGEGT. CDR3 residues: CASSYSQTAPAHGYTF. As DNA, the CDR3 is TGTGCCAGCAGTTACTCCCAGACAGCCCCCGCCCATGGCTACACCTTC.

The CDR3 region is CASSETTPYGYTF. The CDR3 DNA reads TGTGCCAGCAGTGAAACAACACCTTATGGCTACACCTTC. This chain joins TRBV6-1 and TRBJ1-2; no firm D call. CDR1 and CDR2 (germline): MNHNS, SASEGT. CDR3 length: 13 amino acids. V shed 2 bases and J shed 5 bases, with 9 bases lying between them.